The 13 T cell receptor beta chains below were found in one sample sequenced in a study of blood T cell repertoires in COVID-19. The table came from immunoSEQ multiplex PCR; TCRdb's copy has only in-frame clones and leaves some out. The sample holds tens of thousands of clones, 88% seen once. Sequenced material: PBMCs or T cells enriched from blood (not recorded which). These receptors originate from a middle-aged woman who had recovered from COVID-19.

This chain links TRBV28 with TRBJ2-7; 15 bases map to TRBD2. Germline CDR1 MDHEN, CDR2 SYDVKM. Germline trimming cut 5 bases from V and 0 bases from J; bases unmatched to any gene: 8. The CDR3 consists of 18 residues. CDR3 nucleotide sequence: TGTGCCAGCAGTCCAGGACTAGCGGGGGGGGCGAGCTCCTACGAGCAGTACTTC. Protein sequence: CASSPGLAGGASSYEQYF. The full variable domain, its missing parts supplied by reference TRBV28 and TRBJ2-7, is DVKVTQSSRYLVKRTGEKVFLECVQDMDHENMFWYRQDPGLGLRLIYFSYDVKMKEKGDIPEGYSVSREKKERFSLILESASTNQTSMYLCASSPGLAGGASSYEQYFGPGTRLTVT.

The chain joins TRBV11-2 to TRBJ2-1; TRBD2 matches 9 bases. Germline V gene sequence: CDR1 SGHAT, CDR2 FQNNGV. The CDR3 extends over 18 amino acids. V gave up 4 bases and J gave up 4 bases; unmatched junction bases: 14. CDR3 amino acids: CASSSTSGRSGGYNEQFF. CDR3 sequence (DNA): TGTGCCAGCAGCTCCACCTCCGGGAGGAGCGGGGGGTACAATGAGCAGTTCTTC.

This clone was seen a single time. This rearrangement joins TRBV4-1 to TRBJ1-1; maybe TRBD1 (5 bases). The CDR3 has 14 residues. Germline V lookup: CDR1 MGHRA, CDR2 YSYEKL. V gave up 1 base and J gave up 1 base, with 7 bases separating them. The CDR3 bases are TGCGCCAGCAGCCAAGGGACACAGAACACTGAAGCTTTCTTT. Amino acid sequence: CASSQGTQNTEAFF.

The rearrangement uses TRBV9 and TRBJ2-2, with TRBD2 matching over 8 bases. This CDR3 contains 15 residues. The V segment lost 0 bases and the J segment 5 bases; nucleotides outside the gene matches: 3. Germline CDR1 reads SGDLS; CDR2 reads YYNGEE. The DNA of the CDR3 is TGTGCCAGCAGCGTAGGCGGCGGGGGGACCGGGGAGCTGTTTTTT. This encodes CASSVGGGGTGELFF.

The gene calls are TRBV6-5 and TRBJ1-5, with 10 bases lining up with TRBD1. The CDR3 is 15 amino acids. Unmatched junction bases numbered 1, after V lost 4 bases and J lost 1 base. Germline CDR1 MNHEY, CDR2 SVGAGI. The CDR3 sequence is CASSWTGGSNQPQHF. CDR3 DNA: TGTGCCAGCAGTTGGACAGGGGGGAGCAATCAGCCCCAGCATTTT.

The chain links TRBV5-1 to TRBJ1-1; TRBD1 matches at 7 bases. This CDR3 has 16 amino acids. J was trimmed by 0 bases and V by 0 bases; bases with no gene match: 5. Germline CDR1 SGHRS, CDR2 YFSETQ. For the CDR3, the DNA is TGCGCCAGCAGCTTGGATACACAGGGGATGAACACTGAAGCTTTCTTT. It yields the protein CASSLDTQGMNTEAFF.

CDR3 loop: CASSQEGQGRLFF. The CDR3 nucleotides read TGTGCCAGCAGCCAAGAAGGGCAGGGCCGGCTGTTTTTT. The chain employs TRBV3-1 (or the pseudogene TRBV3-2) and TRBJ1-4, with D maybe TRBD1 (5 bases). This CDR3 region has 13 residues. Trimming stripped 0 bases from V and 14 bases from J, with 13 bases between. The germline V gene encodes CDR1 LGHDT and CDR2 YNNKEL (reference sequence).

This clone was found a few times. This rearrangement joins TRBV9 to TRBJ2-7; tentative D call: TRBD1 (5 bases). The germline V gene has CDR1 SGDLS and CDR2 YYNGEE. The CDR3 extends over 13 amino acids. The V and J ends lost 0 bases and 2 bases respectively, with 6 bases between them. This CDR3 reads CASSVGQTYEQYF. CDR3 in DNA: TGTGCCAGCAGCGTAGGACAGACCTACGAGCAGTACTTC.

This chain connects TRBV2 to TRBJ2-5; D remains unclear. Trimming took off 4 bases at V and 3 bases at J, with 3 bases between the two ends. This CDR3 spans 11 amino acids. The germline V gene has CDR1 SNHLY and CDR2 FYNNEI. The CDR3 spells CASSVEETQYF. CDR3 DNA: TGTGCCAGCAGTGTAGAAGAGACCCAGTACTTC. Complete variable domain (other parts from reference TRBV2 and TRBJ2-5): EPEVTQTPSHQVTQMGQEVILRCVPISNHLYFYWYRQILGQKVEFLVSFYNNEISEKSEIFDDQFSVERPDGSNFTLKIRSTKLEDSAMYFCASSVEETQYFGPGTRLLVL.

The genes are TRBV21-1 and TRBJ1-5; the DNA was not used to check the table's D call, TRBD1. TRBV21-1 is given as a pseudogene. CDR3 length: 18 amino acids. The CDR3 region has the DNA TGTGCCAGCAGCAAAGTGGGCAGGGAACTATATTGCAATCAGCCCCAGCATTTT. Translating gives CASSKVGRELYCNQPQHF.

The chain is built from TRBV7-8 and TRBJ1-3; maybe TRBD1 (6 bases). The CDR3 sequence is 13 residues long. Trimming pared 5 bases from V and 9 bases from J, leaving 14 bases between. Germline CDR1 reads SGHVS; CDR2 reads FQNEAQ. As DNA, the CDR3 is TGTGCCAGCAGCCCAAGGACAGCCCGCACCATATATTTT. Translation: CASSPRTARTIYF. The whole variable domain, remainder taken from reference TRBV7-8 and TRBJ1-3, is GAGVSQSPRYKVAKRGQDVALRCDPISGHVSLFWYQQALGQGPEFLTYFQNEAQLDKSGLPSDRFFAERPEGSVSTLKIQRTQQEDSAVYLCASSPRTARTIYFGEGSWLTVV.

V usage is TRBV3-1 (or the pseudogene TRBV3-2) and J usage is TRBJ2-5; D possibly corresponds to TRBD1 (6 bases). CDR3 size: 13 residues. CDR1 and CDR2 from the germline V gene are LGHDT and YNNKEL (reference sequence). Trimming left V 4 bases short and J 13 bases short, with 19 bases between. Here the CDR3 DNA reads TGTGCCAGCAGCCTCACAGGGTTGCCCCCTCCGTACTTC. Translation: CASSLTGLPPPYF.

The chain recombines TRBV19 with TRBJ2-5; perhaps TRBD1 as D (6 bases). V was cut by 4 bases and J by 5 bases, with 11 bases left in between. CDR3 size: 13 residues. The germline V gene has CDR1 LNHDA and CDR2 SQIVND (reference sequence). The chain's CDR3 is CASSTTGRETQYF. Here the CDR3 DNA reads TGTGCCAGTAGTACGACAGGTCGGGAGACCCAGTACTTC.